The 25 T cell receptor beta chains in this list originate from one sample, sequenced in a study of T cells in Graves' hyperthyroidism and ophthalmopathy. Amplified regions were TCR beta CDR3 sequences from RNA transcripts. The TCR CDR3 was amplified in a first-round RT-PCR using the HTBI primer set. TCRdb re-called the multiplex PCR reads with MiXCR, one entry per CDR3 protein. In the table there are some 490,000 distinct CDR3 sequences, about 20% of which are singletons. The sequencing input was blood. These receptors all stem from a woman in her seventies with Graves' ophthalmopathy.

The V call is TRBV5-1, the J call TRBJ1-4; no reliable D call. V gave up 2 bases and J gave up 0 bases, with 8 bases separating them. The CDR3 consists of 15 residues. The germline gives CDR1 SGHRS, CDR2 YFSETQ. The CDR3 is CASSLKIATNEKLFF. Here the CDR3 DNA reads TGCGCCAGCAGCTTAAAGATTGCAACTAATGAAAAACTGTTTTTT. Complete variable domain (other parts from reference TRBV5-1 and TRBJ1-4): KAGVTQTPRYLIKTRGQQVTLSCSPISGHRSVSWYQQTPGQGLQFLFEYFSETQRNKGNFPGRFSGRQFSNSRSEMNVSTLELGDSALYLCASSLKIATNEKLFFGSGTQLSVL.

The chain employs TRBV28 and TRBJ1-5, with 8 positions matching TRBD1. The CDR3 spans 13 residues. The V and J ends lost 4 bases and 5 bases, in that order; junction bases with no gene match: 1. The germline V gene has CDR1 MDHEN and CDR2 SYDVKM. The CDR3 region is CASSSTGDQPQHF. The CDR3 region has the DNA TGTGCCAGCAGTTCGACAGGGGATCAGCCCCAGCATTTT. The full variable domain, with the rest looked up from reference TRBV28 and TRBJ1-5, is DVKVTQSSRYLVKRTGEKVFLECVQDMDHENMFWYRQDPGLGLRLIYFSYDVKMKEKGDIPEGYSVSREKKERFSLILESASTNQTSMYLCASSSTGDQPQHFGDGTRLSIL.

The gene calls are TRBV5-4 and TRBJ2-3; 11 bases align to TRBD2. The CDR3 is 15 residues long. Germline CDR1 reads SGHNT; CDR2 reads YYREEE (reference sequence). The V and J ends lost 2 bases and 8 bases, in that order; junction bases with no gene match: 7. CDR3 sequence: CASSLTSGSGATQYF. As DNA, the CDR3 is TGTGCCAGCAGCTTAACTAGCGGGAGTGGGGCTACGCAGTATTTT.

This clonotype has just a few counts. The chain has TRBV6-2 or TRBV6-3 and TRBJ2-3; D is possibly TRBD2 (6 bases). Germline-derived CDR1 and CDR2 are MNHEY and SVGEGT. The length of the CDR3 is 15 residues. V was shortened by 2 bases and J by 8 bases, with 17 bases between the two germline ends. For the CDR3, the DNA is TGTGCCAGCAGTTACAGTATTAGCGGCTGGGGTACGCAGTATTTT. Translating gives CASSYSISGWGTQYF.

This clonotype was recorded at least ten times. The rearrangement joins TRBV7-8 to TRBJ1-6; D possibly corresponds to TRBD1 (5 bases). Trimming pared 4 bases from V and 9 bases from J, leaving 13 bases between. Germline assignment: CDR1 SGHVS and CDR2 FQNEAQ. This CDR3 has 14 amino acids. The CDR3 here is CASSSRQSGSPLHF. Here the CDR3 DNA reads TGTGCCAGCAGCTCCAGACAGTCGGGTTCACCCCTCCACTTT.

This chain connects TRBV2 to TRBJ2-7; 12 positions match TRBD2. The CDR3 spans 12 residues. V lost 9 bases, J lost 5 bases, and 2 bases stayed unmatched. Germline CDR1 reads SNHLY; CDR2 reads FYNNEI. The CDR3 is CASRLAGDEQYF. The CDR3 bases are TGTGCCAGTCGACTAGCGGGAGACGAGCAGTACTTC.

The chain links TRBV12-3 or TRBV12-4 to TRBJ1-4; perhaps TRBD1 as D (6 bases). V was pared by 5 bases and J by 6 bases, with 19 bases between. The CDR3 extends over 16 amino acids. CDR3 residues: CASSPRGRGFYEKLFF. The CDR3 DNA is TGTGCCAGCAGTCCCCGGGGCAGGGGCTTCTATGAAAAACTGTTTTTT.

The chain recombines TRBV12-3 or TRBV12-4 with TRBJ2-1; tentative D call: TRBD2 (6 bases). Trimming left V 2 bases short and J 1 base short, with 9 bases between. This CDR3 has 15 amino acids. For the CDR3, the DNA is TGTGCCAGCAGTTTATTAGCGGATTCCTACAATGAGCAGTTCTTC. Translation: CASSLLADSYNEQFF.

This clonotype occurred a few times. The chain uses TRBV10-2 and TRBJ2-6; D is unclear. The CDR3 is 17 amino acids. CDR1 WSHSY and CDR2 SAAADI come from the germline V gene. V shed 0 bases and J shed 4 bases, with 13 bases lying between them. The CDR3 DNA reads as TGCGCCAGCAGTGAGTCGCTTGGCGCGATGGGGGCCAACGTCCTGACTTTC. The encoded protein is CASSESLGAMGANVLTF.

The CDR3, as DNA: TGTGCCAGCAGCCGTACGGCCCAAATCGGGCCAGATACGCAGTATTTT. This codes for CASSRTAQIGPDTQYF. J is TRBJ2-3 and V is TRBV3-1; no reliable D call. V was shortened by 4 bases and J by 4 bases, with 18 bases between the two germline ends. The CDR3 has 16 residues. CDR1 is LGHDT, CDR2 YNNKEL, per germline (reference sequence).

This clonotype was counted a few times. V gene TRBV12-3 or TRBV12-4 combines with J gene TRBJ2-1; 16 bases are a match to TRBD2. The CDR3 has 17 amino acids. Losses at the gene ends were 7 bases for V and 8 bases for J; bases not matched to a gene: 11. The CDR3 spells CASNSLGLAGGRDEQFF. CDR3 nucleotide sequence: TGTGCCAGCAATTCCCTGGGACTAGCGGGAGGGAGGGATGAGCAGTTCTTC.

This chain connects TRBV7-3 to TRBJ2-7; D remains ambiguous. With 5 bases removed from V and 5 bases from J, the gap between germline ends came to 13 bases. This CDR3 contains 13 residues. CDR1 is SGHTA and CDR2 is FQGTGA in the germline V gene. The CDR3 protein is CASSTATLHEQYF. The CDR3 DNA sequence: TGTGCCAGCAGCACAGCGACTCTTCACGAGCAGTACTTC.

V gene TRBV4-2 combines with J gene TRBJ2-3; D may be TRBD1 (5 bases). Germline CDR1 is LGHNA and CDR2 is YNFKEQ. The CDR3 consists of 15 residues. V was pared by 1 base and J by 2 bases, with 10 bases between. The CDR3 is CASSQGSRDTDTQYF. Written as DNA, the CDR3 is TGTGCCAGCAGCCAAGGATCCAGGGACACAGATACGCAGTATTTT.

Many counts were recorded for this clonotype. This chain links TRBV10-1 with TRBJ2-1; possible D gene TRBD1, 6 bases. Per germline, CDR1 WNHNN and CDR2 SYGVQD (reference sequence). This CDR3 comprises 13 residues. V was shortened by 4 bases and J by 5 bases, with 9 bases between the two germline ends. CDR3 DNA: TGCGCCAGCAGTGGGGGGCAAGACAATGAGCAGTTCTTC. Protein: CASSGGQDNEQFF.

This clonotype showed up just a few times. The CDR3 sequence is CASSDDSLLGELFF. The CDR3 DNA reads as TGTGCCAGCAGCGACGACAGCTTACTCGGGGAGCTGTTTTTT. This rearrangement joins TRBV5-5 to TRBJ2-2; D perhaps matches TRBD1 (5 bases). The CDR3 spans 14 residues. The ends were cut back, 4 bases at V and 7 bases at J, with 14 bases in the middle. From germline, CDR1 is SGHKS and CDR2 YYEKEE (reference sequence).

The chain carries TRBV20-1 and TRBJ2-1, with 7 positions matching TRBD2. The CDR3 is made up of 13 amino acids. Germline V gene sequence: CDR1 DFQATT, CDR2 SNEGSKA (reference sequence). The V and J ends lost 6 bases and 8 bases, in that order; junction bases with no gene match: 10. Here the CDR3 DNA reads TGCAGTGCCACCCGCGGGAGAGGGCATGAGCAGTTCTTC. It specifies CSATRGRGHEQFF.

There are a few counts of this clonotype. The CDR3 DNA follows: TGTGCCAGCAGTTACTCGGGACAGGGGGCGGGCAAAAACATTCAGTACTTC. Its translation: CASSYSGQGAGKNIQYF. The chain combines TRBV6-2 or TRBV6-3 with TRBJ2-4; 12 nucleotides agree with TRBD1. V lost 0 bases and J lost 3; bases outside the gene matches: 3. The CDR3 consists of 17 residues. Germline loops: CDR1 MNHEY, CDR2 SVGEGT.

This clonotype was detected many times. V gene TRBV6-2 or TRBV6-3 combines with J gene TRBJ2-1; weak D call: TRBD1 (6 bases). V gave up 0 bases and J gave up 3 bases, with 6 bases separating them. The CDR3 length is 14 residues. Germline V gene data show CDR1 as MNHEY and CDR2 as SVGEGT. CDR3 DNA sequence: TGTGCCAGCAGTTACTCAGGGGGCTACAATGAGCAGTTCTTC. This encodes CASSYSGGYNEQFF.

This clonotype appeared a few times. The chain couples TRBV20-1 to TRBJ2-3; 12 bases agree with TRBD1. V trimming: 3 bases; J trimming: 3 bases; junction bases outside the gene matches: 4. The germline CDR1 and CDR2 sequences are DFQATT and SNEGSKA (reference sequence). This CDR3 has 15 residues. The CDR3 DNA reads as TGCAGTGCTAGCGGGACAGGGGGCATGACAGATACGCAGTATTTT. This gives the protein CSASGTGGMTDTQYF.

This clonotype has a count of ten or more. This sequence joins TRBV12-5 and TRBJ2-7; 10 positions agree with TRBD2. The ends lost 2 bases at V and 2 bases at J; junction bases unmatched: 6. The germline gives CDR1 LGHNT, CDR2 FRNRAP. The CDR3 length is 16 residues. The CDR3 DNA reads as TGTGCTAGTGGTTTGTTGATAGCGGGAGGCCCCTACGAGCAGTACTTC. It specifies CASGLLIAGGPYEQYF. Together with reference TRBV12-5 and TRBJ2-7, the CDR3 gives the full variable domain: DARVTQTPRHKVTEMGQEVTMRCQPILGHNTVFWYRQTMMQGLELLAYFRNRAPLDDSGMPKDRFSAEMPDATLATLKIQPSEPRDSAVYFCASGLLIAGGPYEQYFGPGTRLTVT.

This clonotype appeared a few times. V is TRBV6-6 and J is TRBJ1-1, with 7 bases lining up with TRBD1. This CDR3 is built from 16 residues. CDR1 is MNHNY, CDR2 SVGAGI, per germline (reference sequence). J was trimmed by 0 bases and V by 0 bases; bases with no gene match: 4. The CDR3, as DNA: TGTGCCAGCAGTTACTCCCACAGGGGAATGAACACTGAAGCTTTCTTT. It specifies CASSYSHRGMNTEAFF.

The chain joins TRBV3-1 to TRBJ2-1, with 9 bases identical to TRBD1. The CDR3 sequence is 16 residues long. V shed 4 bases, J shed 4 bases, and the junction held 8 bases outside the gene matches. The germline V gene has CDR1 LGHDT and CDR2 YNNKEL (reference sequence). The CDR3 nucleotides are TGTGCCAGCAGCCGAACACAGGGGGCAAATTACAATGAGCAGTTCTTC. It specifies CASSRTQGANYNEQFF.

This clonotype was seen ten or more times. The J gene is TRBJ2-2, the V gene TRBV27; 10 bases match TRBD2. Germline V gene data show CDR1 as MNHEY and CDR2 as SMNVEV (reference sequence). This CDR3 comprises 15 residues. The V segment lost 5 bases and the J segment 5 bases; nucleotides outside the gene matches: 5. The CDR3 DNA reads as TGTGCCAGCAGTCCACAGACTAGCGGGACCGGGGAGCTGTTTTTT. Its protein is CASSPQTSGTGELFF.

The sample holds a few counts of this clonotype. The CDR3 here is CASSLGTSRSPTQYF. CDR3 in DNA: TGTGCCAGCAGCTTAGGGACTAGCCGTTCCCCTACGCAGTATTTT. The rearrangement uses TRBV7-9 and TRBJ2-3; 8 bases map to TRBD2. With V trimmed by 1 base and J by 8 bases, 8 bases remained unmatched. The CDR3 consists of 15 residues. CDR1 is SEHNR and CDR2 is FQNEAQ in the germline V gene (reference sequence).

This clonotype has ten or more counts. The gene calls are TRBV11-2 and TRBJ2-7; D is undetermined. This CDR3 contains 15 residues. The germline CDR1 and CDR2 sequences are SGHAT and FQNNGV. V was shortened by 1 base and J by 0 bases, with 10 bases between the two germline ends. The CDR3 reads CASSLGRSSSYEQYF. CDR3 DNA sequence: TGTGCCAGCAGCTTAGGACGCTCCAGCTCCTACGAGCAGTACTTC.